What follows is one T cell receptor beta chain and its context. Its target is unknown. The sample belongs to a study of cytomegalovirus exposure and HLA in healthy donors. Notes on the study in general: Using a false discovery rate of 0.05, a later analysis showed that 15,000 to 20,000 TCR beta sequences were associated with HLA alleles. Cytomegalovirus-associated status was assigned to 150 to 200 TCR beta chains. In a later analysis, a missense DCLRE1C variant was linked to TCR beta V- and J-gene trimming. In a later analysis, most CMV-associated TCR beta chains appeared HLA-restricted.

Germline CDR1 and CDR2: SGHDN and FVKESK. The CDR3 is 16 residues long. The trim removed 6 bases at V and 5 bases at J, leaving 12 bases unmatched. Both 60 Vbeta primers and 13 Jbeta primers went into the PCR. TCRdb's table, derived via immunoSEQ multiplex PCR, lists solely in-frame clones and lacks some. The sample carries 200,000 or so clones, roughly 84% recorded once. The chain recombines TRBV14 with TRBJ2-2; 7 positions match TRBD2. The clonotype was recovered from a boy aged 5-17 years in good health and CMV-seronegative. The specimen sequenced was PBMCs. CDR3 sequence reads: CASRLTGTKDTGELFF. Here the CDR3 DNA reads TGTGCCAGCAGGCTGACCGGGACTAAAGATACCGGGGAGCTGTTTTTT. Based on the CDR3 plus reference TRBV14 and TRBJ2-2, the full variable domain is EAGVTQFPSHSVIEKGQTVTLRCDPISGHDNLYWYRRVMGKEIKFLLHFVKESKQDESGMPNNRFLAERTGGTYSTLKVQPAELEDSGVYFCASRLTGTKDTGELFFGEGSRLTVL.